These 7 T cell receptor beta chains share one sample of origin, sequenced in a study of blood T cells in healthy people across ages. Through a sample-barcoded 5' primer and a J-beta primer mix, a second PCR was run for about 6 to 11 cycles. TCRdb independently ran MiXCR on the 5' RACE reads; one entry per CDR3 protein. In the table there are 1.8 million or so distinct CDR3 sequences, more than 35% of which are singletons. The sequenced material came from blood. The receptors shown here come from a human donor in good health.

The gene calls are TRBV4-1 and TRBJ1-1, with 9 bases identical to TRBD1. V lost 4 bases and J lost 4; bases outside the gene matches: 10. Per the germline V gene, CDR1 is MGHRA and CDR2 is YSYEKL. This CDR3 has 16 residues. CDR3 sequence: CASSRPGTGLGTEAFF. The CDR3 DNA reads TGCGCCAGCAGCCGTCCCGGGACAGGGTTGGGCACTGAAGCTTTCTTT.

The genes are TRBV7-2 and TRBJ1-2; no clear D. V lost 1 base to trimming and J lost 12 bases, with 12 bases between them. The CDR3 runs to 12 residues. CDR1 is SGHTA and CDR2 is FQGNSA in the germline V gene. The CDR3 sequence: CASSLEGGGHTF. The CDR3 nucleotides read TGTGCCAGCAGCTTAGAGGGTGGCGGCCACACCTTC.

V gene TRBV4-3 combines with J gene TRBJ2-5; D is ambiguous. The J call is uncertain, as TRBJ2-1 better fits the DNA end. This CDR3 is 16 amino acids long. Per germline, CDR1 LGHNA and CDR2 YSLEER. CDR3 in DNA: TGCGCCAGCAGCCAAGATCTCCCACACTCACAAGAGACCCAGTTCTTC. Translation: CASSQDLPHSQETQFF.

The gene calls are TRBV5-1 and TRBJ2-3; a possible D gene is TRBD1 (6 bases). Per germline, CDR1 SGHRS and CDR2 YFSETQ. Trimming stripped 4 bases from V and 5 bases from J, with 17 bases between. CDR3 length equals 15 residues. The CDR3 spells CASSLRSGGGDTQYF. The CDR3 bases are TGCGCCAGCAGCCTACGGAGTGGGGGCGGAGATACGCAGTATTTT.

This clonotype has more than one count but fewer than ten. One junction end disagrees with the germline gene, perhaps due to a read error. As DNA, the CDR3 is TGTGCCATCAGAGGGGATGGCAATCAGCCCCGGCATTTT. This encodes CAIRGDGNQPRHF. V gene TRBV10-3 combines with J gene TRBJ1-5; D might be TRBD1 (5 bases). CDR1 is ENHRY, CDR2 SYGVKD, per germline. The CDR3 loop spans 13 amino acids.

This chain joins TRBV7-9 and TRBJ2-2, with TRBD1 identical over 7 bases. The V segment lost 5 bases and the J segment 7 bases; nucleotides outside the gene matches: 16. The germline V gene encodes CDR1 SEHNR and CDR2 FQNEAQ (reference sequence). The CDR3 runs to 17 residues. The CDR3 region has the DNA TGTGCCAGCAGCAATCTCCCGGGACAGCCTAAAGGCGGGGAGCTGTTTTTT. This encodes CASSNLPGQPKGGELFF.

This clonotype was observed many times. The CDR3 here is CSVKGTYEQYF. CDR3 bases: TGCAGCGTTAAGGGAACCTACGAGCAGTACTTC. The V call is TRBV29-1, the J call TRBJ2-7; D ambiguous. CDR3 length equals 11 residues. Germline values: CDR1 SQVTM, CDR2 ANQGSEA. The germline V and J ends were trimmed by 5 bases and 2 bases, with 7 bases remaining between them.